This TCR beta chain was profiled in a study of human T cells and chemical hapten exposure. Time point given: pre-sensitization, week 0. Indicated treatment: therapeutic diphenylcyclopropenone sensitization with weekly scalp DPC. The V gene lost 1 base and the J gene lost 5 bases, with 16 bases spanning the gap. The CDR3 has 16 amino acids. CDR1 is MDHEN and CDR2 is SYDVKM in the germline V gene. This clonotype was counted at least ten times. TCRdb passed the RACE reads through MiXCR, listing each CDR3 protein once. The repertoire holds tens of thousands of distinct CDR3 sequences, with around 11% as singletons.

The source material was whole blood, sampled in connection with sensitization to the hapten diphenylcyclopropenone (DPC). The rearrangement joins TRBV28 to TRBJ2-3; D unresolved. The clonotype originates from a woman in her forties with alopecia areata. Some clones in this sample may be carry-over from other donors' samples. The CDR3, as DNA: TGTGCCAGCAGTTTATCCGATCTTGATTCACGAGATACGCAGTATTTT. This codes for CASSLSDLDSRDTQYF. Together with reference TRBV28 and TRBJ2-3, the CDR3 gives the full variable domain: DVKVTQSSRYLVKRTGEKVFLECVQDMDHENMFWYRQDPGLGLRLIYFSYDVKMKEKGDIPEGYSVSREKKERFSLILESASTNQTSMYLCASSLSDLDSRDTQYFGPGTRLTVL.